This T cell receptor (beta chain) was retrieved from a study of blood T cell repertoires in COVID-19. At the level of the study: Acute and convalescent COVID-19 specimens originated in the United States, Italy and Spain. In each case, the material was cDNA or gDNA derived from T cells, B-cell-depleted T cells, or PBMCs.

The protocol was immunoSEQ multiplex PCR, while the TCRdb copy is restricted to in-frame clones and leaves out a portion. Of approximately 130,000 clones listed, about 87% were seen once; the top ten hold 2% to 2.5%. The material sequenced was peripheral blood. This clonotype was sampled from a woman aged 50 to 60 with acute or convalescent COVID-19.

CDR3 sequence: CASSRSTVMNTEAFF. CDR3 nucleotides: TGCGCCAGCAGCAGATCGACAGTCATGAACACTGAAGCTTTCTTT. The rearrangement joins TRBV5-1 to TRBJ1-1, with D possibly matching TRBD1 (5 bases). The CDR3 consists of 15 residues. Per germline, CDR1 SGHRS and CDR2 YFSETQ. The V and J ends lost 4 bases and 0 bases respectively, with 13 bases between them. Combining the CDR3 with reference TRBV5-1 and TRBJ1-1 gives the whole variable domain KAGVTQTPRYLIKTRGQQVTLSCSPISGHRSVSWYQQTPGQGLQFLFEYFSETQRNKGNFPGRFSGRQFSNSRSEMNVSTLELGDSALYLCASSRSTVMNTEAFFGQGTRLTVV.